This T cell receptor beta chain was identified in a study of CD8 T cells in ankylosing spondylitis. TCRdb recomputed calls from the 5' RACE reads with MiXCR, one row per CDR3 protein. The table has roughly 470,000 distinct CDR3 sequences, roughly 26% seen once; the top ten hold about 1%. The CDR3 length is 18 residues. CDR1 is SGHRS and CDR2 is YFSETQ in the germline V gene. With 2 bases clipped from V and 0 bases from J, the junction kept 11 bases outside the gene matches. Study-wide results and caveats: The authors found the disease-linked clones to be CD8+ and relatively rare in peripheral blood. Fewer than ten highly homologous variants made up a TCR beta motif, and this motif appeared characteristic of ankylosing spondylitis blood. Disease-linked clones were reportedly significantly enriched in matched ankylosing spondylitis synovial fluid.

This clonotype was seen many times. Antigen: not known. The V call is TRBV5-1, the J call TRBJ1-1; TRBD1 matches at 9 bases. The sequenced sample consisted of blood, either unsorted or a sorted T cell fraction (not recorded which). This TCR derives from a male donor with ankylosing spondylitis. The CDR3 bases are TGCGCCAGCAGCTTTACCGGGACAGGGTATTTTATGAACACTGAAGCTTTCTTT. As protein: CASSFTGTGYFMNTEAFF.